Sequencing of this T cell receptor beta chain was carried out in a study of blood T cell repertoires in COVID-19. Study summary: T cells, B-cell-depleted T cells, or PBMCs provided the cDNA or gDNA that served as material.

Data came from immunoSEQ multiplex PCR; TCRdb stores just in-frame clones and leaves some out. In the table there are 130,000 to 150,000 clones, roughly 88% of which are singletons. Germline CDR1 reads SGHTA; CDR2 reads FQGTGA. The CDR3 spans 15 residues. V gave up 5 bases and J gave up 3 bases; unmatched junction bases: 7. The receptor was derived from a man in his sixties or seventies with acute or convalescent COVID-19. Sequencing was carried out using peripheral blood. The chain combines TRBV7-3 with TRBJ2-3; 8 bases map to TRBD2. CDR3 DNA: TGTGCCAGCAGCACAACAGCGGGAGTGACAGATACGCAGTATTTT. It yields the protein CASSTTAGVTDTQYF.